The sequence of this T cell receptor beta chain was determined in a study of regulatory T cells in long-lasting Graves disease. General study findings and limits: Public clonotype sharing was higher in persistent than newly diagnosed patients. Persistent Graves' disease cases displayed lower TCR diversity than newly diagnosed ones. It was in persistent disease that TRBV28, TRBJ1-2 and TRBJ2-5 were favored.

Researchers made TCR beta libraries by using iRepertoire HTBI primers and running Arm-PCR on CDR3 regions. TCRdb itself ran the multiplex PCR reads through MiXCR, one entry per CDR3 protein. The data show almost 350,000 distinct CDR3 sequences, roughly a fifth seen once. This clonotype has a count of ten or more. The antigen is unknown. Time point given: persistent/refractory GD, antithyroid drugs over 5 years with positive TRAb. From RNA extracted from PBMCs, the TCR library was made. The CDR3 consists of 15 residues. V was clipped by 1 base and J by 0 bases; unmatched bases: 2. Germline assignment: CDR1 MDHEN and CDR2 SYDVKM.

This receptor was taken from a female donor with Graves disease. The source was peripheral blood mononuclear cells (PBMCs), collected when the disease was refractory, from a patient treated with antithyroid drugs. The chain joins TRBV28 to TRBJ2-5; 7 bases are a match to TRBD2. The CDR3, as DNA: TGTGCCAGCAGTTTATATGCGGGGGACCAAGAGACCCAGTACTTC. Amino acids: CASSLYAGDQETQYF. The full variable domain, with the rest looked up from reference TRBV28 and TRBJ2-5, is DVKVTQSSRYLVKRTGEKVFLECVQDMDHENMFWYRQDPGLGLRLIYFSYDVKMKEKGDIPEGYSVSREKKERFSLILESASTNQTSMYLCASSLYAGDQETQYFGPGTRLLVL.